This TCR beta chain originates from a study of identical twins. Whole-study findings and limits: Analyses based on zero insertions could be partly confounded by invariant MAIT and iNKT cells. Abundant beta clonotypes from cord blood had fewer insertions, unlike memory repertoires, which showed none.

Germline CDR1 is DFQATT and CDR2 is SNEGSKA (reference sequence). The CDR3 is made up of 14 amino acids. The junction had 7 bases not matched to a gene; V was cut back by 4 bases and J by 7 bases. About this clonotype: The antigen remains unidentified.

Donors were all healthy Caucasians. TCRdb re-called the 5' RACE reads through MiXCR, storing one row per CDR3 protein. The sample has around 250,000 distinct CDR3 sequences; roughly 13% are singletons. A further study also used this sample, focusing on yellow fever vaccine responses in identical twins.

This TCR came from a woman aged 18-29 years in good health. The chain uses TRBV20-1 and TRBJ1-6; 7 bases line up with TRBD1. Sequencing was performed on memory (CD45RO+) T cells sorted from blood. The CDR3 DNA sequence: TGCAGTGCTACGCCCGGGACAGCGAATTCACCCCTCCACTTT. This gives the protein CSATPGTANSPLHF.